Listed below are T cell receptor beta chains from one sample, sequenced in a study of technical replicates of blood from a few donors. This table comes from immunoSEQ multiplex PCR, and its TCRdb copy is limited to in-frame clones, with some not included. The sample contains about 56,000 clones, about 94% of which appear only once. Material: PBMCs. The receptors stem from a human donor in good health. Some clones in this sample may be carry-over from other donors' samples. Both conserved end residues are part of each CDR3. D genes are given only for firm matches. The size entry is marked missing in some rows and otherwise reads once, few, many or a size class.

D	V	J	size	DNA	CDR3
-	TRBV5-6	TRBJ1-5	-	TGTGCCAGCAGCTTCGGACCTATGGAGGATTATAGTCAGCCCCAGCATTTT	CASSFGPMEDYSQPQHF
-	TRBV18	TRBJ1-5	-	TGTGCCAGCTCACGGGAGTGGAATCAGCCCCAGCATTTT	CASSREWNQPQHF
TRBD1	TRBV10-3	TRBJ2-7	once	TGTGCCATCAGGGGACAGGGGGCGGAGCAGTACTTC	CAIRGQGAEQYF
-	TRBV4-2	TRBJ2-1	-	TGTGCCAGCAGCCCGGGGTGGACCTACAATGAGCAGTTCTTC	CASSPGWTYNEQFF
-	TRBV6-6	TRBJ2-7	-	TGTGCCAGCAGCGACTTGTCTCGCGAGCAGTACTTC	CASSDLSREQYF
TRBD1	TRBV4-3	TRBJ1-4	-	TGCGCCAGCAGACACCTAGGTGGGACAGGGGATGGCGAAAAACTGTTTTTT	CASRHLGGTGDGEKLFF
TRBD2	TRBV7-6	TRBJ2-1	-	TGTGCCAGCAGCTTGCGGGAGGGCCCCTACAATGAGCAGTTCTTC	CASSLREGPYNEQFF
-	TRBV5-1	TRBJ1-4	-	TGCGCCAGCAGCTTGGTAGCGGGAAATGAAAAACTGTTTTTT	CASSLVAGNEKLFF
TRBD1	TRBV7-6	TRBJ2-7	-	TGTGCCAGCAGCCCGCGGACAGGGACGAACGAGCAGTACTTC	CASSPRTGTNEQYF
-	TRBV15	TRBJ1-5	few	TGTGCCACCAGCGGGGGAGGGATCCAGCCCCAGCATTTT	CATSGGGIQPQHF
TRBD2	TRBV18	TRBJ2-7	-	TGTGCCAGCTCACCCCCAGAAGGACTAGTAGGGGAGCAGTACTTC	CASSPPEGLVGEQYF
-	TRBV4-2	TRBJ2-3	once	TGTGCCAGCAGCCATGAATATGAGCAGGGGGGTACAGATACGCAGTATTTT	CASSHEYEQGGTDTQYF
TRBD1	TRBV6-1	TRBJ2-7	-	TGTGCCAGCAGAGGGGACAGGGGAGCAGACGAGCAGTACTTC	CASRGDRGADEQYF
-	TRBV2	TRBJ2-7	-	TGTGCCAGCAGTCGGGACAACGTTTCCTACGAGCAGTACTTC	CASSRDNVSYEQYF
-	TRBV2	TRBJ2-2	-	TGTGCCAGCAGAGAACAGGGTGGGCTGTTTTTT	CASREQGGLFF
TRBD1	TRBV18	TRBJ1-6	-	TGTGCCAGCTCTCCTAATTTGAGACAGGGCATAGGATCACCCCTCCACTTT	CASSPNLRQGIGSPLHF
-	TRBV7-9	TRBJ1-2	-	TGTGCCAGCAGCTTATTGGCGGAGTCTAACTATGGCTACACCTTC	CASSLLAESNYGYTF
TRBD1	TRBV5-6	TRBJ2-7	-	TGTGCCAGCAGCGGGACAGGGTCAAGGTACGAGCAGTACTTC	CASSGTGSRYEQYF
-	TRBV13	TRBJ2-5	-	TGTGCCAGCAGCTATGGGGAGGAGACCCAGTACTTC	CASSYGEETQYF
TRBD1	TRBV4-3	TRBJ1-6	-	TGCGCCAGCAGCCAAGTAAGGGGGCCGAGTTCACCCCTCCACTTT	CASSQVRGPSSPLHF
-	TRBV5-4	TRBJ1-1	-	TGTGCCAGCAGCTTGGTCGGGGGAGCGGGCACTGAAGCTTTCTTT	CASSLVGGAGTEAFF
TRBD1	TRBV29-1	TRBJ1-4	-	TGCAGCGGCCGACAGGGGGCAACTAATGAAAAACTGTTTTTT	CSGRQGATNEKLFF
-	TRBV9	TRBJ1-3	once	TGTGCCAGCAGCGTAGCGGTCTTGAGCTCTGGAAACACCATATATTTT	CASSVAVLSSGNTIYF
TRBD2	TRBV6-1	TRBJ2-5	-	TGTGCCAGCAGTGAAGCCCTAGCGGGGCTCCCGAAGGGAGAGACCCAGTACTTC	CASSEALAGLPKGETQYF
-	TRBV19	TRBJ2-6	-	TGTGCCAGTAGCCCTCAGGGATTTGGGGCCAACGTCCTGACTTTC	CASSPQGFGANVLTF
TRBD1	TRBV4-2	TRBJ2-6	-	TGTGCCAGCAGCCAAGAGAGGGACAGGGGATTCAACGTCCTGACTTTC	CASSQERDRGFNVLTF
-	TRBV5-1	TRBJ1-5	-	TGCGCCAGCAGCTTTAAGGGGAATCAGCCCCAGCATTTT	CASSFKGNQPQHF
-	TRBV7-9	TRBJ2-2	-	TGTGCCAGCAGCTTAATGCGGACAACGAACACCGGGGAGCTGTTTTTT	CASSLMRTTNTGELFF
TRBD2	TRBV13	TRBJ2-1	-	TGTGCCAGCAGCTCGCTACTAGCGCGGCCCTACAATGAGCAGTTCTTC	CASSSLLARPYNEQFF
TRBD2	TRBV11-1	TRBJ2-7	-	TGTGCCAGCAGCTTAACTGCGGAACTAGCGGGAGGCGGGGAGCAGTACTTC	CASSLTAELAGGGEQYF
-	TRBV19	TRBJ1-2	-	TGTGCCAGTAGTATATCTCCTGGCGGAAACTATGGCTACACCTTC	CASSISPGGNYGYTF
-	TRBV10-3	TRBJ1-2	-	TGTGCCATCAGTGATAGAGGCTCAAACTATGGCTACACCTTC	CAISDRGSNYGYTF
-	TRBV6-1	TRBJ1-2	few	TGTGCCAGCAGTGAAGAGTCAGGGGCTAACTATGGCTACACCTTC	CASSEESGANYGYTF
TRBD2	TRBV6-4	TRBJ2-3	-	TGTGCCAGCAGTGACGGCGGGAGTTCAGATACGCAGTATTTT	CASSDGGSSDTQYF
-	TRBV5-6	TRBJ2-7	-	TGTGCCAGCAGCCAAACGACAGCTAGCTCCTACGAGCAGTACTTC	CASSQTTASSYEQYF
TRBD2	TRBV7-3	TRBJ2-3	-	TGTGCCAGCAGCCTAGCGGGAGTCACAGATACGCAGTATTTT	CASSLAGVTDTQYF
-	TRBV27	TRBJ1-2	-	TGTGCCAGCAGTTCTCGCGACAGGCTTTTCTATGGCTACACCTTC	CASSSRDRLFYGYTF
-	TRBV5-1	TRBJ1-1	once	TGCGCCAGCAGCTCCGGGACTCGGAGGACTGAAGCTTTCTTT	CASSSGTRRTEAFF
-	TRBV2	TRBJ1-2	-	TGTGCCAGCAGTCTCCCCCCGGGAGTTCGGTCGATCGGCTACACCTTC	CASSLPPGVRSIGYTF
-	TRBV5-6	TRBJ2-7	-	TGTGCCAGCACGTCTAGACCCTACGAGCAGTACTTC	CASTSRPYEQYF
TRBD1	TRBV7-7	TRBJ1-5	-	TGTGCCAGCAGCCCCCGGGACAGGTTCCAGGATAGCAATCAGCCCCAGCATTTT	CASSPRDRFQDSNQPQHF
TRBD2	TRBV19	TRBJ2-1	-	TGTGCCAGTAGTAAGCGGGAAGGGTTCTACAATGAGCAGTTCTTC	CASSKREGFYNEQFF
TRBD1	TRBV7-3	TRBJ2-5	-	TGTGCCAGCAGCCACGGGTCGGGACAGGGGGTAGAGACCCAGTACTTC	CASSHGSGQGVETQYF
-	TRBV4-3	TRBJ2-7	-	TGCGCCAGCAGCCAAGATTGGCCTCAAACTACCTACGAGCAGTACTTC	CASSQDWPQTTYEQYF
TRBD1	TRBV7-9	TRBJ2-7	-	TGTGCCAGCAGCCAAGCGACAGGGACCTCCTACGAGCAGTACTTC	CASSQATGTSYEQYF
TRBD1	TRBV7-3	TRBJ2-3	-	TGTGCCAGCAGCTTACAGTCCGGGACAGGGAGCTCAGATACGCAGTATTTT	CASSLQSGTGSSDTQYF
TRBD2	TRBV4-2	TRBJ2-5	once	TGTGCCAGCAGCGGGACCGGGACTAGAGCTGAGACCCAGTACTTC	CASSGTGTRAETQYF
-	TRBV18	TRBJ1-1	-	TGTGCCAGCTCACCAGGGCGGGGGACTGAAGCTTTCTTT	CASSPGRGTEAFF
-	TRBV14	TRBJ2-7	-	TGTGCCAGCAGCCAAGCGTTTGTGCGTTCCGAGCAGTACTTC	CASSQAFVRSEQYF
-	TRBV10-2	TRBJ2-7	-	TGCGCCAGCAGTGGCAGTTCGTACGAGCAGTACTTC	CASSGSSYEQYF
TRBD2	TRBV6-1	TRBJ2-5	-	TGTGCCAGCAGTGAAGCTGAGGTTTTTGGACTAGCGGGGGGTGAAACCCAAGAGACCCAGTACTTC	CASSEAEVFGLAGGETQETQYF
-	TRBV9	TRBJ2-2	-	TGTGCCAGCAGCGAATACGGGTACACGAACACCGGGGAGCTGTTTTTT	CASSEYGYTNTGELFF
-	TRBV4-1	TRBJ2-7	-	TGCGCCAGCAGCCAAGATACAGCCTACGAGCAGTACTTC	CASSQDTAYEQYF
TRBD2	TRBV5-1	TRBJ2-7	-	TGCGCCAGCAGCTTGGGGACTAGCGGGATTTCATGGGAGCAGTACTTC	CASSLGTSGISWEQYF
-	TRBV13	TRBJ1-1	-	TGTGCCAGCAGCCGGGGAATGAACACTGAAGCTTTCTTT	CASSRGMNTEAFF
-	TRBV6-1	TRBJ1-4	-	TGTGCCAGCAGTACTCCGGGGAGGGGCCAAGAAAAACTGTTTTTT	CASSTPGRGQEKLFF
-	TRBV29-1	TRBJ2-7	-	TGCAGCGGTCAACAGGGATTCGAGCAGTACTTC	CSGQQGFEQYF
TRBD1	TRBV19	TRBJ2-7	-	TGTGCCAGTAGTATCAGGACAGGGGGGTACGAGCAGTACTTC	CASSIRTGGYEQYF
TRBD1	TRBV5-1	TRBJ1-5	-	TGCGCCAGCAGCGAGACAGGGAACAGTCAGCCCCAGCATTTT	CASSETGNSQPQHF